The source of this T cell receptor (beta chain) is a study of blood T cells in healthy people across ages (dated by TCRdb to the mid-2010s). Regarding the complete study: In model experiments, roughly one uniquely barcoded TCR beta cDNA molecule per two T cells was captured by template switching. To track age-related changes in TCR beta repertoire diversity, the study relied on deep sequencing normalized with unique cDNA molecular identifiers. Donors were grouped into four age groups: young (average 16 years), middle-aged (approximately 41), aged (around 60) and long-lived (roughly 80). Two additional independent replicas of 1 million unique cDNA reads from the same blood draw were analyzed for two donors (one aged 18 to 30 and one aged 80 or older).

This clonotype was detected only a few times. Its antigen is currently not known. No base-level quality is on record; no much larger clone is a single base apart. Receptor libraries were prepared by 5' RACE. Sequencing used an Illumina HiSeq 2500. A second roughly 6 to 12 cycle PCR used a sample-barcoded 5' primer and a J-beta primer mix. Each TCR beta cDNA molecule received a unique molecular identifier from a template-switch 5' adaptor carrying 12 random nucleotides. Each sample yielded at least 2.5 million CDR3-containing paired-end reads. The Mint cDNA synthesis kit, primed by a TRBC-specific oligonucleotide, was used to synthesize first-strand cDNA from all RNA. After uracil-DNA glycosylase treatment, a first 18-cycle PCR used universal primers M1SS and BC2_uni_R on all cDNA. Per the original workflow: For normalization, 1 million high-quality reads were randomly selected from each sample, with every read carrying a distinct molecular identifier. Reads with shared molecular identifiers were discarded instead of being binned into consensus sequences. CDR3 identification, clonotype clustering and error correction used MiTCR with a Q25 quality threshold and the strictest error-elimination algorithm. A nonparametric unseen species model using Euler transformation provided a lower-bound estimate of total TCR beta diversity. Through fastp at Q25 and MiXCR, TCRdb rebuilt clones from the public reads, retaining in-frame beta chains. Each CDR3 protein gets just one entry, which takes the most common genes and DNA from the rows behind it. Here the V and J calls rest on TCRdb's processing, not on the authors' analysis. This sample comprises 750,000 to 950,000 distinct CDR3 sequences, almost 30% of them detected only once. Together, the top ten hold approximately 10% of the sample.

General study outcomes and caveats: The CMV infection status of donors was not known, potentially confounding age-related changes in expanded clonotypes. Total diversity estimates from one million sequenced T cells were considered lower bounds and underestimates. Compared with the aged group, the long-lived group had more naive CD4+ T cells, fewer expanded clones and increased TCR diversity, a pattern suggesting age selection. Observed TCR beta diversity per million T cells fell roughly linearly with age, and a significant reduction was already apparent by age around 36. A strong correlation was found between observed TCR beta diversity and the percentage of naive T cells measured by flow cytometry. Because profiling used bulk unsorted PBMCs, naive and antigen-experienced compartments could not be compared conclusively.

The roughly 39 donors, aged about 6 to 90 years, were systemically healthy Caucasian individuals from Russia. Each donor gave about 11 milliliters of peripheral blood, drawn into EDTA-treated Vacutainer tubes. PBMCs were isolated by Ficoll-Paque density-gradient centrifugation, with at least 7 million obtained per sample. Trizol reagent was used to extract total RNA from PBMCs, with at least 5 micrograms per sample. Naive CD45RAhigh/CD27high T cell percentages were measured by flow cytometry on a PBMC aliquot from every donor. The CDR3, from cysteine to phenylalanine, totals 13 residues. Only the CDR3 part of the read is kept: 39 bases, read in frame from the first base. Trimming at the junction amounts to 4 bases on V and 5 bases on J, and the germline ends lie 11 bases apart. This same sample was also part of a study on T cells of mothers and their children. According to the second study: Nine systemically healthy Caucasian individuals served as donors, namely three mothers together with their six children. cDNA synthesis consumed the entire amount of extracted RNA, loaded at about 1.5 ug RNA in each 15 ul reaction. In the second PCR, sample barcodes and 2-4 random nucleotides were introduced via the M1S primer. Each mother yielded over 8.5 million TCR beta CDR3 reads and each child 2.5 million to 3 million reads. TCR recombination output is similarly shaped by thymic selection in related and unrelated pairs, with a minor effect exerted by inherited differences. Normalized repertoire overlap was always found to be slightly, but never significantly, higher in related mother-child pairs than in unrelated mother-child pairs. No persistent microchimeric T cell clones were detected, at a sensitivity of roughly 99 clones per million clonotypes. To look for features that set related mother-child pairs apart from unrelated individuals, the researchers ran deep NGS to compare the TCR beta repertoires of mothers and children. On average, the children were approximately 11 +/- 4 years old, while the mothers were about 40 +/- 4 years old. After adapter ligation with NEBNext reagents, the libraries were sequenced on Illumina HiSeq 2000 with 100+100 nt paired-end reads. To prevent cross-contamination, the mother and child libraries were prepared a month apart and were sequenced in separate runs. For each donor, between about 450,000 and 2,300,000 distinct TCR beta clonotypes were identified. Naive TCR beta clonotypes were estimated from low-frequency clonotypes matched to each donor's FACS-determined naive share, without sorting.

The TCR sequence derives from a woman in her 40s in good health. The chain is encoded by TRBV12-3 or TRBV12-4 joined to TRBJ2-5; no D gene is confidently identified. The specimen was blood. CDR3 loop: CASSSEIGETQYF. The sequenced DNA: TGTGCCAGCAGTTCCGAGATTGGGGAGACCCAGTACTTC.